This T cell receptor beta chain was recovered during a study of T cell repertoires in cytomegalovirus infection. As for the study in general: Matching HLA type, along with CMV infection, was indicated by public TCR beta signatures.

Study observations and caveats: Adding up the frequency of public TCR beta families identified people who carried CMV plus the relevant HLA. Dominating the ex vivo response were TCR beta clonotypes that were CMV-specific and HLA-C-restricted.

MiXCR, applied by TCRdb to the reads, yields one record per CDR3 protein. The sample contains some 250,000 distinct CDR3 sequences, roughly 10% of which appear only once. This clonotype has a count of ten or more. Its antigen is unidentified. CDR3 length: 14 amino acids. Germline V gene lookup returns CDR1 DFQATT and CDR2 SNEGSKA (reference sequence). The ends lost 3 bases at V and 4 bases at J; junction bases unmatched: 5. The rearrangement joins TRBV20-1 to TRBJ1-5; 8 bases are a match to TRBD1. The sequence was collected from a human donor in good health (CMV status not recorded). Some clones in this sample may be carry-over from other donors' samples. Sample: PBMCs. The CDR3 nucleotides are TGCAGTGCTAGGGAGGACAGGGTAAATCAGCCCCAGCATTTT. It translates to CSAREDRVNQPQHF.